This TCR beta chain was captured in a study of blood T cell repertoires in COVID-19. In the study overall: Researchers got acute and convalescent COVID-19 samples from the United States, Italy and Spain. PBMCs, B-cell-depleted T cells, or T cells were the source of the cDNA or gDNA that made up the material.

The authors' processing: Reference gene primer amplification gave estimated nucleated cell counts. Produced via immunoSEQ multiplex PCR; TCRdb's table is partial and in-frame only. That table supplies the V and J calls and clone size; D and trimming were determined from the DNA. The table lists around 92,000 clones, more than 70% of them singletons. This CDR3 is 13 amino acids long. Per the germline V gene, CDR1 is SGHNT and CDR2 is YYREEE (reference sequence). With V trimmed by 4 bases and J by 5 bases, 6 bases remained unmatched. Sequencing used peripheral blood. The chain combines TRBV5-4 with TRBJ2-7; 7 positions agree with TRBD1. The receptor comes from a human donor in a cohort sampled during active COVID-19. The CDR3 DNA reads TGTGCCAGCAGCCCGGACAGGAACAACGAGCAGTACTTC. It codes for CASSPDRNNEQYF.